This T cell receptor beta chain was documented in a study of spatial heterogeneity in lung cancer. MiXCR, run by TCRdb on the 5' RACE reads, gives a single entry per CDR3 protein. Here the sample spans around 10,000 distinct CDR3 sequences, 3% to 4% being singletons. This clonotype was seen many times. This beta chain turned up in a library designed for alpha chains; as an off-target read, its abundance says little. Trimming shortened V by 3 bases and J by 6 bases, and 12 bases separated the two germline ends. The CDR3 length is 14 residues. Time point noted: sample taken at primary tumor resection. Unsorted whole RNA from tumor, nontumor lung or frozen PBMC underwent sequencing.

This TCR was recovered from a female donor with early-stage non-small cell lung cancer. The chain combines TRBV12-3 or TRBV12-4 with TRBJ1-5; D not resolved. The source material was PBMCs, sampled at surgery. The CDR3 DNA follows: TGTGCCAGCAGTTTTAATCGAAAGGGTCAGCCCCAGCATTTT. Protein product: CASSFNRKGQPQHF.